This entry lists 22 T cell receptor beta chains sequenced from one sample in a study of T cells in Graves' hyperthyroidism and ophthalmopathy. From RNA transcripts, TCR beta CDR3 regions were amplified. The HTBI set primed first-round TCR CDR3 RT-PCR. TCRdb called the multiplex PCR reads again in MiXCR, with one record for every CDR3 protein. The profile covers more than 350,000 distinct CDR3 sequences, with approximately 14% appearing a single time and about 21% taken by the ten largest. Sequenced: blood. All receptors derive from an older woman with Graves' ophthalmopathy.

This clonotype was recorded at least ten times. The chain couples TRBV12-3 or TRBV12-4 to TRBJ2-3; D call uncertain. Trimming took off 9 bases at V and 1 base at J, with 11 bases between the two ends. The CDR3 contains 13 residues. This CDR3 is CASHNWGTDTQYF. CDR3 DNA sequence: TGTGCCAGTCACAATTGGGGCACAGATACGCAGTATTTT.

This clonotype was picked up a small number of times. The J gene is TRBJ2-1, the V gene TRBV30, with TRBD2 matching 9 bases. With 8 bases clipped from V and 8 bases from J, the junction kept 13 bases outside the gene matches. This CDR3 spans 14 amino acids. Germline CDR1 GTSNPN, CDR2 SVGIG (reference sequence). The CDR3 region is CAGDPGREGDEQFF. The CDR3 DNA reads TGTGCCGGGGATCCTGGGCGGGAGGGCGATGAGCAGTTCTTC.

This clonotype was seen at least ten times. V and J are TRBV6-1 and TRBJ2-5; D is perhaps TRBD2 (6 bases). In germline, CDR1 is MNHNS, CDR2 SASEGT. CDR3 length: 16 amino acids. Trimming removed 6 bases from V and 4 bases from J, with 21 bases in between. CDR3 nucleotides: TGTGCCAGCAGCATCACCTGGACCTCCGGGGGAGAGACCCAGTACTTC. It translates to CASSITWTSGGETQYF.

J is TRBJ1-5 and V is TRBV12-3 or TRBV12-4; TRBD1 aligns across 10 bases. V shed 5 bases and J 4 bases; nucleotides not matched to a gene: 5. The CDR3 covers 15 residues. CDR3 region: CASSQRTGGNQPQHF. CDR3 DNA: TGTGCCAGCAGTCAAAGGACAGGGGGAAATCAGCCCCAGCATTTT.

This clonotype occurred a few times. This rearrangement joins TRBV6-2 or TRBV6-3 to TRBJ2-1, with D perhaps being TRBD1 or TRBD2 (5 bases each). This CDR3 is built from 15 residues. Trimming took off 2 bases at V and 3 bases at J, with 11 bases between the two ends. CDR1 is MNHEY and CDR2 is SVGEGT in the germline V gene. CDR3 DNA: TGTGCCAGCAGTTACGGGGCGGGCTTCTACAATGAGCAGTTCTTC. This codes for CASSYGAGFYNEQFF.

This clonotype appeared many times. This chain joins TRBV7-2 and TRBJ2-3, with 7 nucleotides matching TRBD2. The CDR3 runs 16 residues. V shed 1 base and J 5 bases; nucleotides not matched to a gene: 9. The germline gives CDR1 SGHTA, CDR2 FQGNSA. CDR3 nucleotide sequence: TGTGCCAGCAGCTTAGGTGAGGCGGCGGGAGAAGATACGCAGTATTTT. This translates into CASSLGEAAGEDTQYF.

The table lists this clonotype with many counts. The V call is TRBV4-1, the J call TRBJ2-7; tentatively, D is TRBD2 (6 bases). Looked up from germline, CDR1 is MGHRA and CDR2 is YSYEKL. Between the trimmed V and J ends, which lost 4 bases and 0 bases, there was a span of 13 bases. This CDR3 contains 15 residues. This CDR3 reads CASSRLSGSSYEQYF. The CDR3 DNA follows: TGCGCCAGCAGCCGACTTAGCGGCTCCTCCTACGAGCAGTACTTC.

In this sample, this clonotype turned up many times. The rearrangement uses TRBV5-6 and TRBJ2-1; 10 bases fit TRBD2. The V gene end was trimmed by 4 bases and the J gene end by 2 bases; junction bases not matched to a gene: 12. The CDR3 contains 18 residues. Looked up from germline, CDR1 is SGHDT and CDR2 is YYEEEE. DNA of the CDR3: TGTGCCAGCAGCCGCGGCCTAGCGGGAGTAATCACCTACAATGAGCAGTTCTTC. Residues: CASSRGLAGVITYNEQFF.

This clonotype has only a few counts. V gene TRBV7-2 combines with J gene TRBJ2-4; D uncertain. Between the trimmed V and J ends, which lost 0 bases and 8 bases, there was a span of 11 bases. CDR3 length: 14 residues. Germline CDR1 and CDR2: SGHTA and FQGNSA. The CDR3 DNA reads TGTGCCAGCAGCTTAGCAGCTCGTAATCACATTCAGTACTTC. Its translation is CASSLAARNHIQYF.

This clonotype was counted between two and nine times. The chain combines TRBV20-1 with TRBJ2-7; D is perhaps TRBD2 (6 bases). V was trimmed by 3 bases and J by 6 bases, leaving 15 bases between them. The CDR3 sequence is 13 residues long. The germline gives CDR1 DFQATT, CDR2 SNEGSKA (reference sequence). The CDR3: CSASREAKGEQYF. The CDR3 DNA reads as TGCAGTGCTAGTAGGGAGGCCAAGGGCGAGCAGTACTTC.

This clonotype was detected ten times or more. This chain links TRBV30 with TRBJ1-5; D may be TRBD1 (6 bases). CDR3 length: 15 residues. Trimming took 0 bases from V and 5 from J, leaving 14 bases between them. Germline V gene data show CDR1 as GTSNPN and CDR2 as SVGIG (reference sequence). This chain's CDR3 is CAWSVGDTGYQPQHF. The CDR3 nucleotides read TGTGCCTGGAGTGTGGGGGACACGGGCTATCAGCCCCAGCATTTT.

This rearrangement joins TRBV19 to TRBJ2-2; D not resolved. V shed 9 bases and J shed 6 bases, with 8 bases lying between them. From germline, CDR1 is LNHDA and CDR2 SQIVND (reference sequence). CDR3 length: 11 amino acids. CDR3 region: CASTVAGELFF. The CDR3 DNA reads as TGTGCCAGCACCGTCGCCGGGGAGCTGTTTTTT.

This clonotype was seen more than once but under ten times. The chain joins TRBV24-1 to TRBJ2-3, with TRBD2 identical over 8 bases. Germline V CDR1 and CDR2: KGHDR, SFDVKD. The CDR3 length is 16 residues. Unmatched junction bases numbered 7, after V lost 4 bases and J lost 2 bases. The CDR3 protein is CATSDPQRGITDTQYF. The CDR3 bases are TGTGCCACCAGTGACCCTCAGCGGGGGATCACAGATACGCAGTATTTT.

This clonotype was seen a few times. CDR3 sequence: CASSRGGGKYEQYF. CDR3 nucleotide sequence: TGTGCCAGCAGCAGGGGGGGGGGAAAATACGAGCAGTACTTC. This chain links TRBV7-3 with TRBJ2-7, with D possibly matching TRBD2 (7 bases). This CDR3 has 14 residues. In germline, CDR1 is SGHTA, CDR2 FQGTGA. V shed 5 bases and J shed 4 bases, with 15 bases lying between them.

Points on this clonotype: A much larger clone is a single base away; this may be a read error. The V gene is TRBV28, the J gene TRBJ2-3; TRBD2 matches 11 bases. V lost 6 bases to trimming and J lost 4 bases; unmatched junction nucleotides: 6. Germline V gene data show CDR1 as MDHEN and CDR2 as SYDVKM. This CDR3 is built from 15 residues. The chain's CDR3 is CASRPTSGRPDTQYF. The CDR3 region has the DNA TGTGCCAGCAGACCTACTAGCGGGAGACCAGATACGCAGTATTTT.

This clonotype was recorded many times. The genes are TRBV13 and TRBJ2-4; perhaps D is TRBD1 or TRBD2 (6 bases each). Trimming pared 2 bases from V and 1 base from J, leaving 9 bases between. The CDR3 has 15 residues. Per germline, CDR1 PRHDT and CDR2 FYEKMQ (reference sequence). CDR3 region: CASSLLGGAKNIQYF. The CDR3 coding sequence is TGTGCCAGCAGCTTATTAGGGGGGGCCAAAAACATTCAGTACTTC.

This clonotype was observed a handful of times. The chain is built from TRBV5-4 and TRBJ2-4; D assignment may be TRBD1 or TRBD2 (6 bases each). Trimming left V 4 bases short and J 1 base short, with 15 bases between. CDR1 SGHNT and CDR2 YYREEE come from the germline V gene (reference sequence). The CDR3 contains 16 residues. The CDR3 DNA follows: TGTGCCAGCAGCCCTGGAGGGGACATGGCCAAAAACATTCAGTACTTC. The encoded protein is CASSPGGDMAKNIQYF.

CDR3 region: CASRYTSGRGETQYF. The CDR3 bases are TGTGCCAGCAGATATACTAGCGGGAGAGGAGAGACCCAGTACTTC. V gene TRBV7-9 combines with J gene TRBJ2-5, with 11 positions matching TRBD2. V lost 6 bases to trimming and J lost 4 bases; unmatched junction nucleotides: 7. CDR3 length: 15 amino acids. Germline CDR1 is SEHNR and CDR2 is FQNEAQ (reference sequence). Supplemented by reference TRBV7-9 and TRBJ2-5, the full variable domain reads DTGVSQNPRHKITKRGQNVTFRCDPISEHNRLYWYRQTLGQGPEFLTYFQNEAQLEKSRLLSDRFSAERPKGSFSTLEIQRTEQGDSAMYLCASRYTSGRGETQYFGPGTRLLVL.

The chain recombines TRBV9 with TRBJ2-2; D ambiguous. The CDR3 is 17 amino acids. In germline, CDR1 is SGDLS, CDR2 YYNGEE. The germline V and J ends were trimmed by 2 bases and 2 bases, with 16 bases remaining between them. The chain's CDR3 is CASSVLSGQLNTGELFF. CDR3 sequence (DNA): TGTGCCAGCAGCGTGTTATCGGGCCAGCTTAACACCGGGGAGCTGTTTTTT.

In DNA, the CDR3 is TGTGCCAGCAGTGTACCGGGACTAGCGGGAGGCTCTTACGAGCAGTACTTC. This gives the protein CASSVPGLAGGSYEQYF. The chain combines TRBV28 with TRBJ2-7; TRBD2 matches 15 bases. Germline trimming cut 5 bases from V and 4 bases from J; bases unmatched to any gene: 9. The CDR3 sequence is 17 residues long. Germline values: CDR1 MDHEN, CDR2 SYDVKM. The full variable domain, in which reference TRBV28 and TRBJ2-7 provide the parts outside the CDR3, is DVKVTQSSRYLVKRTGEKVFLECVQDMDHENMFWYRQDPGLGLRLIYFSYDVKMKEKGDIPEGYSVSREKKERFSLILESASTNQTSMYLCASSVPGLAGGSYEQYFGPGTRLTVT.

This sequence joins TRBV29-1 and TRBJ2-7; D call uncertain. With 6 bases removed from V and 2 bases from J, the gap between germline ends came to 11 bases. This CDR3 has 12 residues. Per germline, CDR1 SQVTM and CDR2 ANQGSEA. CDR3 DNA sequence: TGCAGCGTCCGCGAGTTTACCTACGAGCAGTACTTC. Amino acids: CSVREFTYEQYF.

The genes are TRBV28 and TRBJ1-2; D is ambiguous. With 3 bases removed from V and 3 bases from J, the gap between germline ends came to 11 bases. The CDR3 contains 14 residues. In germline, CDR1 is MDHEN, CDR2 SYDVKM. The CDR3 region has the DNA TGTGCCAGCAGTTTTGAGGGTCGTTACTATGGCTACACCTTC. This codes for CASSFEGRYYGYTF.